Presented here are 8 T cell receptor beta chains from one specimen sequenced in a study of vaccination effects on CD4 cells after COVID-19. These receptors have no known antigen. Subsequent to a culture period of about ten days, CD4+ T cells were isolated. Sequencing was performed with immunoSEQ multiplex PCR; in TCRdb, only in-frame clones are kept and a portion is missing. The table lists 45,000 to 50,000 clones, over 50% of them singletons, with roughly 5.5% in the top ten. Sequencing was performed on CD4+ T cells from PBMCs cultured without peptide, taken before COVID-19 vaccination. These receptors came from a human donor who received a COVID-19 vaccine.

In DNA form, the CDR3 reads TGTGCCAGCAGCCAAGATCGGGGGGCAGCCTTTTTAATACCCTACGAGCAGTACTTC. It translates to CASSQDRGAAFLIPYEQYF. The rearrangement joins TRBV3-1 (or the pseudogene TRBV3-2) to TRBJ2-7; TRBD2 might be the D (7 bases). The CDR3 covers 19 residues. In germline, CDR1 is LGHDT, CDR2 YNNKEL (reference sequence). V shed 0 bases and J shed 2 bases, with 23 bases lying between them.

A few counts support this clone. V usage is TRBV4-2 and J usage is TRBJ2-7; 9 bases line up with TRBD1. Germline CDR1 LGHNA, CDR2 YNFKEQ. The CDR3 runs to 16 residues. With 0 bases clipped from V and 2 bases from J, the junction kept 5 bases outside the gene matches. The CDR3 sequence is CASSQDAQGAPYEQYF. The CDR3 bases are TGTGCCAGCAGCCAAGACGCACAGGGGGCCCCCTACGAGCAGTACTTC.

The genes are TRBV4-1 and TRBJ1-2; 7 nucleotides line up with TRBD1. This CDR3 is 13 amino acids long. V was pared by 3 bases and J by 9 bases, with 7 bases of the junction left unmatched. Germline CDR1 and CDR2: MGHRA and YSYEKL. The CDR3 nucleotides are TGCGCCAGCAGCCAGGAAAGGGGGCTAAGCTACACCTTC. Encoded protein: CASSQERGLSYTF.

The chain employs TRBV7-9 and TRBJ2-1, with D tentatively TRBD1 (5 bases). Trimming left V 2 bases short and J 9 bases short, with 17 bases between. Germline CDR1 and CDR2: SEHNR and FQNEAQ (reference sequence). This CDR3 region has 15 residues. CDR3 region: CASSLTPGPQGEQFF. Here the CDR3 DNA reads TGTGCCAGCAGCTTAACACCGGGCCCCCAGGGTGAGCAGTTCTTC.

The chain carries TRBV27 and TRBJ1-1; 9 bases agree with TRBD1. V lost 6 bases to trimming and J lost 5 bases; unmatched junction nucleotides: 7. The V gene's germline CDR1 is MNHEY and CDR2 SMNVEV (reference sequence). This CDR3 has 14 amino acids. The CDR3 DNA reads TGTGCCAGCAGACGGGACAGGGCCTTTACTGAAGCTTTCTTT. It is translated as CASRRDRAFTEAFF.

The J gene is TRBJ2-7, the V gene TRBV29-1; D remains ambiguous. This CDR3 has 13 residues. V gave up 3 bases and J gave up 3 bases, with 12 bases separating them. Germline V CDR1 and CDR2: SQVTM, ANQGSEA. The CDR3 DNA follows: TGCAGCGTTGAGGCTTCTGGGATCTACGAGCAGTACTTC. It is translated as CSVEASGIYEQYF.

The chain combines TRBV27 with TRBJ1-2; D gene unclear. The germline V gene has CDR1 MNHEY and CDR2 SMNVEV (reference sequence). The CDR3 loop spans 13 amino acids. The germline V and J ends were trimmed by 0 bases and 4 bases, with 6 bases remaining between them. CDR3 DNA sequence: TGTGCCAGCAGTTTATCATACCTCTATGGCTACACCTTC. Its translation: CASSLSYLYGYTF.

This clone was seen once. V is TRBV19 and J is TRBJ2-2; either TRBD1 or TRBD2 may fit D (5 bases each). The V end lost 5 bases, the J end lost 7 bases, and 11 bases lay between the germline ends. The germline V gene has CDR1 LNHDA and CDR2 SQIVND (reference sequence). The CDR3 contains 13 residues. CDR3 sequence: CASSSGTGGELFF. The CDR3 bases are TGTGCCAGTAGTTCGGGGACCGGCGGGGAGCTGTTTTTT.